This T cell receptor beta chain was recorded in a study of beta chain features in type 1 diabetes. V was clipped by 6 bases and J by 8 bases; unmatched bases: 12. The CDR3 is 15 amino acids. Germline CDR1 MDHEN, CDR2 SYDVKM. CD45RO/CCR7/CD25/CD127/CD95/CD27 staining was used to isolate CD4+ naive, central memory, regulatory and stem cell-like memory cells by sorting. As every portion of the isolated RNA was reverse transcribed, the sequencing read expressed TCRB transcripts. The repertoire was sequenced with immunoSEQ multiplex PCR; TCRdb's copy has only in-frame clones and lacks some. The data contain about 400,000 clones, about 12% of them singletons. Study results and caveats: For Type 1 diabetes patients, all four CD4+ subsets carried TCRB CDR3s that were moderately but significantly shorter. In cDNA sequencing, cells with high TCR expression could be over-represented.

On this clone itself: Its antigen is undetermined.

The clonotype was recovered from a woman aged 18-35 years with type 1 diabetes. This chain uses TRBV28 with TRBJ2-1; TRBD2 aligns across 8 bases. The sequencing input was naive CD4+ T cells from blood. Here the CDR3 reads CASRPGGPGSHEQFF. For the CDR3, the DNA is TGTGCCAGCAGGCCGGGAGGGCCGGGGAGTCATGAGCAGTTCTTC. Looking up the rest from reference TRBV28 and TRBJ2-1 gives the full variable domain: DVKVTQSSRYLVKRTGEKVFLECVQDMDHENMFWYRQDPGLGLRLIYFSYDVKMKEKGDIPEGYSVSREKKERFSLILESASTNQTSMYLCASRPGGPGSHEQFFGPGTRLTVL.